This TCR beta chain emerged from a study of blood T cell repertoires in COVID-19. Libraries were prepared by immunoSEQ multiplex PCR; TCRdb keeps only in-frame clonotypes and omits some of them. The sample contains some 100,000 clones, about 87% of which appear only once. The CDR3 runs to 14 residues. Trimming took off 2 bases at V and 3 bases at J, with 10 bases between the two ends. Germline V gene sequence: CDR1 LGHDT, CDR2 YNNKEL (reference sequence). This clone has just one count. The rearrangement uses TRBV3-1 (or the pseudogene TRBV3-2) and TRBJ1-2, with unresolved D. The clonotype originates from a woman in her 50s with acute or convalescent COVID-19. The material sequenced was peripheral blood. The DNA of the CDR3 is TGTGCCAGCAGCCAACGCCGGTCTGACTATGGCTACACCTTC. Translating gives CASSQRRSDYGYTF.